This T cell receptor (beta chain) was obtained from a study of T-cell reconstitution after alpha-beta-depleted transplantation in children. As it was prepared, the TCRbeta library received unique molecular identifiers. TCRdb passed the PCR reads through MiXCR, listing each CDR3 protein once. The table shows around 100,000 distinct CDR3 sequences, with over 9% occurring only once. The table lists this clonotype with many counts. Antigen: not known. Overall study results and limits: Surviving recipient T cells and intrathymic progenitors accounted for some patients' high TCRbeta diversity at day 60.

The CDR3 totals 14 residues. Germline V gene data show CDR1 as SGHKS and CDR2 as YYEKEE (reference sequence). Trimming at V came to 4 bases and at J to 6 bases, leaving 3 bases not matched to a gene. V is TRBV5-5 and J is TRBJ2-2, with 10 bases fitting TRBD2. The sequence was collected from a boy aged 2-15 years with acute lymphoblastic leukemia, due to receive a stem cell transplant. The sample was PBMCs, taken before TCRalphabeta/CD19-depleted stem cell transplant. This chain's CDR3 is CASSGLAVAGELFF. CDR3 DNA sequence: TGTGCCAGCAGCGGACTAGCGGTCGCCGGGGAGCTGTTTTTT. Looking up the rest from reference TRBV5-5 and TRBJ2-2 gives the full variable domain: DAGVTQSPTHLIKTRGQQVTLRCSPISGHKSVSWYQQVLGQGPQFIFQYYEKEERGRGNFPDRFSARQFPNYSSELNVNALLLGDSALYLCASSGLAVAGELFFGEGSRLTVL.